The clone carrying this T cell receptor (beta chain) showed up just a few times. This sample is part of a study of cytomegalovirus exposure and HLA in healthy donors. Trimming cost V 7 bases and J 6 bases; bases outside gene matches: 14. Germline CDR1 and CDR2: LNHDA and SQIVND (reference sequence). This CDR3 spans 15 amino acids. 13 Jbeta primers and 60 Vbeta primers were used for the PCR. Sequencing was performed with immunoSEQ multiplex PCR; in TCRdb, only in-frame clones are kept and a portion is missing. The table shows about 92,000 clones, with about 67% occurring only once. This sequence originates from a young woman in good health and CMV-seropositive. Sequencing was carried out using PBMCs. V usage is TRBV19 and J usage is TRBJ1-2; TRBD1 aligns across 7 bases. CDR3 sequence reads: CASTPEGAGPNGYTF. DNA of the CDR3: TGTGCCAGTACCCCCGAGGGGGCAGGACCTAATGGCTACACCTTC.